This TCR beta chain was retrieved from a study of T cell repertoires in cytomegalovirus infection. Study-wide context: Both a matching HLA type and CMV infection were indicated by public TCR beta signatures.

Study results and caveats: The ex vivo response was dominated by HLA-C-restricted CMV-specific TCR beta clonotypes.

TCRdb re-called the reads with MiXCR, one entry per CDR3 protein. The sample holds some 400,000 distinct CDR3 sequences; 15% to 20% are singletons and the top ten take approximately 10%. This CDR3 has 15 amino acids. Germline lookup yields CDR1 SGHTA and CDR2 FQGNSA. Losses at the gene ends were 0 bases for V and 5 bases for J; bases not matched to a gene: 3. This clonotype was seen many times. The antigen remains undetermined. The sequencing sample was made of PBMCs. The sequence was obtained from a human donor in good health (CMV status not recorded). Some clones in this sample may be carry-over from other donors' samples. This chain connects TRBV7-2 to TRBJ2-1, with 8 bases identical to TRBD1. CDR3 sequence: CASSLAQGAHNEQFF. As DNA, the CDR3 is TGTGCCAGCAGCTTAGCCCAGGGGGCGCACAATGAGCAGTTCTTC.